A selection of T cell receptor beta chains follows, all from one sample in a study of T cells in Graves' hyperthyroidism and ophthalmopathy. MiXCR was run by TCRdb on the multiplex PCR reads, yielding one entry per CDR3 protein. The sample shows approximately 620,000 distinct CDR3 sequences, 14% of them seen only once. The sequenced sample consisted of blood. These TCRs come from a woman in her twenties or thirties with Graves' hyperthyroidism that later progressed to Graves' ophthalmopathy. CDR3s include the opening cysteine and the closing phenylalanine or tryptophan. The D gene is left open where the match is weak. Size tells how often a clone was seen (once, few, many) or the class of an expanded clone, and some rows leave it out.

few | TRBJ2-1 | TRBV30 | . | TGTGCCCGGAGTCTCCCGGAGCGGAACAATGAGCAGTTCTTC | CARSLPERNNEQFF
. | TRBJ1-3 | TRBV7-2 | . | TGTGCCAGCCTGAGGACGTTCTCTGGAAACACCATATATTTT | CASLRTFSGNTIYF
many | TRBJ2-2 | TRBV7-2 | . | TGTGCCAGCAGCTTAGCGCTAACCCCGAACACCGGGGAGCTGTTTTTT | CASSLALTPNTGELFF
many | TRBJ2-5 | TRBV7-8 | . | TGTGCCAGCAGCTTAGAAAGGGTAATGCTGGAGACCCAGTACTTC | CASSLERVMLETQYF
few | TRBJ2-5 | TRBV10-3 | . | TGTGCCATCAGTGGACTAAAAGAGACCCAGTACTTC | CAISGLKETQYF
many | TRBJ1-5 | TRBV12-5 | . | TGTGCTAGTGGTTTGGTATCGGGGATTCAGCCCCAGCATTTT | CASGLVSGIQPQHF
many | TRBJ2-2 | TRBV6-2/TRBV6-3 | . | TGTGCCAGCAGTTACAGGGCCGAGACCGGGGAGCTGTTTTTT | CASSYRAETGELFF
few | TRBJ2-6 | TRBV6-1 | . | TGTGCCAGCAATAAAGTTACTGGGGCCAACGTCCTGACTTTC | CASNKVTGANVLTF
. | TRBJ1-1 | TRBV19 | TRBD1 | TGTGCCAGTACCCGGGATGATGGGACAGGGGGCGTGAGCACTGAAGCTTTCTTT | CASTRDDGTGGVSTEAFF
many | TRBJ2-2 | TRBV12-5 | TRBD2 | TGTGCTAGTGCCCCGGGACTAGCGGGAGTTCTCACCGGGGAGCTGTTTTTT | CASAPGLAGVLTGELFF
many | TRBJ2-7 | TRBV27 | TRBD2 | TGTGCCAGCAGTCCCCCGGGACTAGCGGGAGGCGAGCAGTACTTC | CASSPPGLAGGEQYF
many | TRBJ1-2 | TRBV5-4 | . | TGTGCCAGCAGCTTGGAGGGGTTTGGAGTTGGCTACACCTTC | CASSLEGFGVGYTF
. | TRBJ2-1 | TRBV18 | TRBD2 | TGTGCCAGCTCACCATCGGGACTAGCGGAGGGTCATGAGCAGTTCTTC | CASSPSGLAEGHEQFF
. | TRBJ1-1 | TRBV7-8 | . | TGTGCCAGCAGCTGGAGCTGGGGTTCGGATAACACTGAAGCTTTCTTT | CASSWSWGSDNTEAFF
many | TRBJ2-1 | TRBV6-1 | . | TGTGCCAGCAGTCCACCGACAGCAATGCAGGGCGAGCAGTTCTTC | CASSPPTAMQGEQFF
many | TRBJ2-1 | TRBV19 | . | TGTGCCAGTAGTATAGACGGCATTGAGCAGTTCTTC | CASSIDGIEQFF
many | TRBJ1-1 | TRBV27 | . | TGTGCCAGCAGTTTAGGGGTGGAGACGAACACTGAAGCTTTCTTT | CASSLGVETNTEAFF
many | TRBJ2-1 | TRBV20-1 | TRBD2 | TGCAGTGCTGTACTAGCGGGGCTATACAATGAGCAGTTCTTC | CSAVLAGLYNEQFF
once | TRBJ1-3 | TRBV12-3/TRBV12-4 | . | TGTGCCAGCAGAAGTGGCTCTGGAAACACCATATATTTT | CASRSGSGNTIYF
many | TRBJ2-1 | TRBV19 | . | TGTGCCAGTAGTATACTGGACACAACCTACAATGAGCAGTTCTTC | CASSILDTTYNEQFF
many | TRBJ2-7 | TRBV4-1 | . | TGCGCCAGCAGCCCTTTGAGGGACTCCTCCTACGAGCAGTACTTC | CASSPLRDSSYEQYF
few | TRBJ2-6 | TRBV27 | . | TGTGCCAGCAGTTCGGGGACATTATACTCTGGGGCCAACGTCCTGACTTTC | CASSSGTLYSGANVLTF
many | TRBJ2-1 | TRBV11-2 | . | TGTGCCAGCAGCTCCTTCAACAATGAGCAGTTCTTC | CASSSFNNEQFF
many | TRBJ2-3 | TRBV25-1 | . | TGTGCCAGCAGTGATGTACAGGGTTCCACAGATACGCAGTATTTT | CASSDVQGSTDTQYF
many | TRBJ1-5 | TRBV7-2 | . | TGTGCCAGCAGCCCTGACCCCTATAGCAATCAGCCCCAGCATTTT | CASSPDPYSNQPQHF
. | TRBJ2-3 | TRBV5-1 | . | TGCGCCAGCTTCGCCGGAGGCACAGATACGCAGTATTTT | CASFAGGTDTQYF
many | TRBJ2-1 | TRBV2 | TRBD2 | TGTGCCAGCAGACCGGGACTAGCGGGATACAATGAGCAGTTCTTC | CASRPGLAGYNEQFF
many | TRBJ2-7 | TRBV11-3 | . | TGTGCCAGCGAGAGAGGTGACGAGCAGTACTTC | CASERGDEQYF
many | TRBJ1-3 | TRBV2 | TRBD1 | TGTGCCAGCAGTTCACAGGGGACCATCGGAAACACCATATATTTT | CASSSQGTIGNTIYF
many | TRBJ1-4 | TRBV6-6 | . | TGTGCCAGCAGTTACTGGTCGGGTGAAAAACTGTTTTTT | CASSYWSGEKLFF
many | TRBJ1-1 | TRBV2 | TRBD1 | TGTGCCAGCAGTACAGGGGAGCGCACTGAAGCTTTCTTT | CASSTGERTEAFF
many | TRBJ1-2 | TRBV24-1 | . | TGTGCCACCAGTGATTTGGGAACAAGTTATGGCTACACCTTC | CATSDLGTSYGYTF
few | TRBJ2-3 | TRBV19 | TRBD1 | TGTGCCAGTAGTCTAGGACAGGGAGTTCCAGATACGCAGTATTTT | CASSLGQGVPDTQYF
many | TRBJ2-5 | TRBV2 | TRBD2 | TGTGCCAGCAGTGAATCTGGGCTAGCGGGAGTCGTAGAGACCCAGTACTTC | CASSESGLAGVVETQYF
few | TRBJ2-3 | TRBV7-3 | . | TGTGCCAGCAGCTTAACGGTAGGAGGTTCTGGTACGCAGTATTTT | CASSLTVGGSGTQYF
many | TRBJ2-5 | TRBV20-1 | . | TGCAGTGCTAACGGGATGGGTGGTGAGACCCAGTACTTC | CSANGMGGETQYF
many | TRBJ1-5 | TRBV27 | . | TGTGCCAGCAGGGTTAGGGGAGGACCTTATCAGCCCCAGCATTTT | CASRVRGGPYQPQHF
few | TRBJ2-7 | TRBV7-2 | TRBD1 | TGTGCCAGCAGTAGGGGACAGACAGCCTCCTACGAGCAGTACTTC | CASSRGQTASYEQYF
many | TRBJ1-4 | TRBV12-3/TRBV12-4 | . | TGTGCCAGCAGGAAAGGGGGGGAGAAACTGTTTTTT | CASRKGGEKLFF
many | TRBJ2-7 | TRBV5-1 | . | TGCGCCAGCAAAGACGGTGGCTCCTACGAGCAGTACTTC | CASKDGGSYEQYF
. | TRBJ1-3 | TRBV10-3 | . | TGTGCCATCAGTGAGTCTGGGGGAAACACCATATATTTT | CAISESGGNTIYF
many | TRBJ1-2 | TRBV11-3 | TRBD1 | TGTGCCAGCAGCTTCGGGGGACAGGGGTACACCTTC | CASSFGGQGYTF
many | TRBJ2-1 | TRBV28 | TRBD2 | TGTGCCAGCAGTTTCAGCGGGAGTAGGGATGAGCAGTTCTTC | CASSFSGSRDEQFF
many | TRBJ2-7 | TRBV19 | TRBD1 | TGTGCCAGTAGCGATTTGGGACAGGGCGGGCACGAGCAGTACTTC | CASSDLGQGGHEQYF
many | TRBJ2-1 | TRBV12-3/TRBV12-4 | . | TGTGCCAGCAGTTTAGAGAAGGTCAGGGACAATGAGCAGTTCTTC | CASSLEKVRDNEQFF
many | TRBJ1-2 | TRBV19 | . | TGTGCCAGTACCCCCGGCGTATATGGCTACACCTTC | CASTPGVYGYTF
many | TRBJ2-2 | TRBV5-6 | . | TGTGCCAGCAGCTTGGGAGCCAAGAACACCGGGGAGCTGTTTTTT | CASSLGAKNTGELFF
. | TRBJ1-5 | TRBV11-3 | TRBD1 | TGTGCCAGCAGCTTAGATCAGGGGGTAGAAAGCAATCAGCCCCAGCATTTT | CASSLDQGVESNQPQHF
. | TRBJ1-2 | TRBV5-1 | . | TGCGCCAGCAGCTTTATGGACAGTTCTGGCGGCTACACCTTC | CASSFMDSSGGYTF
many | TRBJ2-7 | TRBV28 | . | TGTGCCACCGAAGCAGGGAGCTCCTACGAGCAGTACTTC | CATEAGSSYEQYF
many | TRBJ2-1 | TRBV6-1 | TRBD2 | TGTGCCAGCAGTGAACTTAGACTAGCGGAAAACAATGAGCAGTTCTTC | CASSELRLAENNEQFF
many | TRBJ2-1 | TRBV5-1 | TRBD2 | TGCGCCAGCAGACTAGCGGGAGTCAACAAGGGTGAGCAGTTCTTC | CASRLAGVNKGEQFF
many | TRBJ1-1 | TRBV12-3/TRBV12-4 | TRBD1 | TGTGCCAGCAGTCCGGGGACAGGGGGAAACACTGAAGCTTTCTTT | CASSPGTGGNTEAFF
. | TRBJ1-1 | TRBV6-1 | . | TGTGCCAGCTCCAGATCAGGGCGAAACACTGAAGCTTTCTTT | CASSRSGRNTEAFF
many | TRBJ2-2 | TRBV6-2/TRBV6-3 | . | TGTGCCAGCAGTTACTCATGGGTTGTCGGGGAGCTGTTTTTT | CASSYSWVVGELFF
many | TRBJ1-1 | TRBV28 | . | TGTGCCAGCAGTACGGCAGTTTACTTTCGGGGGGCGCGCACTGAAGCTTTCTTT | CASSTAVYFRGARTEAFF
many | TRBJ2-7 | TRBV6-2/TRBV6-3 | . | TGTGCCAGCAGTTACCAGGGTAGCGAGCAGTACTTC | CASSYQGSEQYF